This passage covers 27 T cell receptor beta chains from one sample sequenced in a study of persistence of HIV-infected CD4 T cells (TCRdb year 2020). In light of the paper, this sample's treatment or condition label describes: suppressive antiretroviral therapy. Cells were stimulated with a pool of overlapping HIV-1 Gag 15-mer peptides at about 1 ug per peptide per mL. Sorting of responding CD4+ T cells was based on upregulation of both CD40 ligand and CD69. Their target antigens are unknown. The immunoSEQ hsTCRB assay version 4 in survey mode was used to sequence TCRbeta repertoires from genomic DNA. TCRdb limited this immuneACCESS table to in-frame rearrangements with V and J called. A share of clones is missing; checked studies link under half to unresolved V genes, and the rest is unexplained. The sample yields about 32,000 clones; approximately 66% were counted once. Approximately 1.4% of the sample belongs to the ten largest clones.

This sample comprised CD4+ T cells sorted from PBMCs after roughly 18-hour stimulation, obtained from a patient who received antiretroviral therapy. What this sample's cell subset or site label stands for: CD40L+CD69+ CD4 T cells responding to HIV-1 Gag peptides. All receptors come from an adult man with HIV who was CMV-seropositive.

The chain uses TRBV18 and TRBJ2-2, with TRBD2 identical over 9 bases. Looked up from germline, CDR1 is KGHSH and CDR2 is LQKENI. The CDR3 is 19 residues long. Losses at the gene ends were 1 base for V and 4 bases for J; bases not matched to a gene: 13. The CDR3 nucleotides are TGTGCCAGCTCACCACGAGGGCTAGCGGGGTTTTCCTCCACCGGGGAGCTGTTTTTT. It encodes CASSPRGLAGFSSTGELFF. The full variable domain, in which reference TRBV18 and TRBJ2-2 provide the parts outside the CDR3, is NAGVMQNPRHLVRRRGQEARLRCSPMKGHSHVYWYRQLPEEGLKFMVYLQKENIIDESGMPKERFSAEFPKEGPSILRIQQVVRGDSAAYFCASSPRGLAGFSSTGELFFGEGSRLTVL.

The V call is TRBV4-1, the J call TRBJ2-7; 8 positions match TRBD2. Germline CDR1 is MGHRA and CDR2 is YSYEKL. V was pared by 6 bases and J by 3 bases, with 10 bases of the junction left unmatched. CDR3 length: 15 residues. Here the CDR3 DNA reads TGCGCCAGCAGTCTAATAGCGGGGAGCTACTACGAGCAGTACTTC. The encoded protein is CASSLIAGSYYEQYF.

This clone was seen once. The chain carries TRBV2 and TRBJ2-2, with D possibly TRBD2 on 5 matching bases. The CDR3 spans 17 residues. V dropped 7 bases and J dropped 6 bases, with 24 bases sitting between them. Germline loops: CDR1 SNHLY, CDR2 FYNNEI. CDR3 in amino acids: CASTRWLGTSRAGELFF. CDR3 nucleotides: TGTGCCAGCACCCGGTGGCTGGGAACTAGTCGCGCCGGGGAGCTGTTTTTT.

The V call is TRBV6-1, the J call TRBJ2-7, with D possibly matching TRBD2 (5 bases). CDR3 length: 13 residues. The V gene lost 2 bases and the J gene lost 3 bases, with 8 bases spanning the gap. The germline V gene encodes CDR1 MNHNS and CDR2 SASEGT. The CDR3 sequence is CASSENGNYEQYF. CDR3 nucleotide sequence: TGTGCCAGCAGTGAAAACGGGAACTACGAGCAGTACTTC.

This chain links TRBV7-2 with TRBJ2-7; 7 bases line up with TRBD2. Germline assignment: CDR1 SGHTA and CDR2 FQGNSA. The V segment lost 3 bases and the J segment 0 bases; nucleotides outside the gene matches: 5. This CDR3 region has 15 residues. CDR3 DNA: TGTGCCAGCAGCTTGGGGCGGGGGAGCTCCTACGAGCAGTACTTC. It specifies CASSLGRGSSYEQYF.

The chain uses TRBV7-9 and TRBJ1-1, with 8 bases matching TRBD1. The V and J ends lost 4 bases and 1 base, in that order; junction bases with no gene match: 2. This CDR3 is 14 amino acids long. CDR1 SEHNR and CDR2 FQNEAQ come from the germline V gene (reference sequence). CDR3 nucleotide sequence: TGTGCCAGCAGCTCAACAGGGGGGAACACTGAAGCTTTCTTT. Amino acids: CASSSTGGNTEAFF. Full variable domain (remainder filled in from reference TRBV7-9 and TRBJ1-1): DTGVSQNPRHKITKRGQNVTFRCDPISEHNRLYWYRQTLGQGPEFLTYFQNEAQLEKSRLLSDRFSAERPKGSFSTLEIQRTEQGDSAMYLCASSSTGGNTEAFFGQGTRLTVV.

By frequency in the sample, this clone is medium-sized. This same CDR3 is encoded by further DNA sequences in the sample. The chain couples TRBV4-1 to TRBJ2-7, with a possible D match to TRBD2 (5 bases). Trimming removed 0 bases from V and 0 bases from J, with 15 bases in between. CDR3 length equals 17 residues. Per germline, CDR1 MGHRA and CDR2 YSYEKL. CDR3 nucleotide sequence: TGCGCCAGCAGCCAAGAGGGTGGCGGGTCGAGCTCCTACGAGCAGTACTTC. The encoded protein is CASSQEGGGSSSYEQYF.

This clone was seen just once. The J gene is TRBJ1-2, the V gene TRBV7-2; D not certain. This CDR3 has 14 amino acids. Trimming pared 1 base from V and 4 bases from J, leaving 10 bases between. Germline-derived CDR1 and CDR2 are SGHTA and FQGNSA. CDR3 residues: CASSLGLNGYGYTF. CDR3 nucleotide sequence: TGTGCCAGCAGCTTAGGTTTGAATGGCTATGGCTACACCTTC.

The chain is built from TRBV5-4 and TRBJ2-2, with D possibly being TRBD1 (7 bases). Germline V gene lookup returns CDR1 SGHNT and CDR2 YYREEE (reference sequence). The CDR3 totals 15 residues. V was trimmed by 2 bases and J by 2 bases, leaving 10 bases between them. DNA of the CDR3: TGTGCCAGCAGCTTCGGAGGGGGCAACACCGGGGAGCTGTTTTTT. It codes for CASSFGGGNTGELFF.

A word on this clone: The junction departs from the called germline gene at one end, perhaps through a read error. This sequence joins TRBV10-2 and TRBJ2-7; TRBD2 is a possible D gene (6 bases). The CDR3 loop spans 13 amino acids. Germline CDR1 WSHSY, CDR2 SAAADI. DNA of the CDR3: TGCGCCAGCAGTCTAAGAGGGGACTCATTCCGCTCTTTC. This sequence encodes CASSLRGDSFRSF.

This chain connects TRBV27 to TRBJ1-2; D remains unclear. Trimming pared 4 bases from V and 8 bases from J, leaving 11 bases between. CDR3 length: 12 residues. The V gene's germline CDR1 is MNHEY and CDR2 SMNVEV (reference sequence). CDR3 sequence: CASSYGSGGYTF. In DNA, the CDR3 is TGTGCCAGCAGTTATGGGTCTGGAGGCTACACCTTC.

CDR3 in DNA: TGTGCCAGCATTATAGAAAAGGGGGGGATCAATGAGCAGTTCTTC. Translating it yields CASIIEKGGINEQFF. The J gene is TRBJ2-1, the V gene TRBV5-5; tentative D call: TRBD2 (7 bases). V shed 6 bases and J shed 6 bases, with 19 bases lying between them. This CDR3 has 15 residues. CDR1 and CDR2 (germline): SGHKS, YYEKEE (reference sequence).

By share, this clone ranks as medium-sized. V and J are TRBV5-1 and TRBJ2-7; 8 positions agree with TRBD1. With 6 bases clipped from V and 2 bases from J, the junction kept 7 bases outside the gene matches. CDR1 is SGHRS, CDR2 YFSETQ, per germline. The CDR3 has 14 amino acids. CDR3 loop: CASTSGQAPYEQYF. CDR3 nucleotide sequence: TGCGCCAGCACTTCGGGACAGGCGCCCTACGAGCAGTACTTC.

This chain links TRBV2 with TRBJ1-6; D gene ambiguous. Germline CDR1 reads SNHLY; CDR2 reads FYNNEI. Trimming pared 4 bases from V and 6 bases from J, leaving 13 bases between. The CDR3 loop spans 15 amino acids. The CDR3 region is CASSASDGGNSPLHF. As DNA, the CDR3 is TGTGCCAGCAGTGCCTCGGACGGAGGTAATTCACCCCTCCACTTT.

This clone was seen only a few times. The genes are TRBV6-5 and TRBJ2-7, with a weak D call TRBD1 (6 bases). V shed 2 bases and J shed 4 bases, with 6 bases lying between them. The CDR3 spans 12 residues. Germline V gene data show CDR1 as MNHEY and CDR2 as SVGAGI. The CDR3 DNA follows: TGTGCCAGCAGTTACCAGGGGTACGAGCAGTACTTC. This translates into CASSYQGYEQYF.

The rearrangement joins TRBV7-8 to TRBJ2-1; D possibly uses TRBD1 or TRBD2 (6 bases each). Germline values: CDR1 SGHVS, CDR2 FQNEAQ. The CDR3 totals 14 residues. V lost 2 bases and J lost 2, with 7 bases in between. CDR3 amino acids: CASSLRGAYNEQFF. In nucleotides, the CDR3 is TGTGCCAGCAGCTTAAGGGGGGCCTACAATGAGCAGTTCTTC.

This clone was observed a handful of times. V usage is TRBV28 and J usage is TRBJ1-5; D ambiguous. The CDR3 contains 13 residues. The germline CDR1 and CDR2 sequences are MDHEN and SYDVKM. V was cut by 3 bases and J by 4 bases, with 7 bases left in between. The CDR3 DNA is TGTGCCAGCAGTTTTACACCAAATCAGCCCCAGCATTTT. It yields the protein CASSFTPNQPQHF.

The CDR3 DNA reads as TGTGCCAGCAGCACCCCGGACAGGGGAATGAACTATGGCTACACCTTC. It is translated as CASSTPDRGMNYGYTF. This rearrangement joins TRBV9 to TRBJ1-2; 9 bases are a match to TRBD1. CDR3 length equals 16 residues. CDR1 and CDR2 (germline): SGDLS, YYNGEE. Unmatched junction bases numbered 9, after V lost 4 bases and J lost 2 bases.

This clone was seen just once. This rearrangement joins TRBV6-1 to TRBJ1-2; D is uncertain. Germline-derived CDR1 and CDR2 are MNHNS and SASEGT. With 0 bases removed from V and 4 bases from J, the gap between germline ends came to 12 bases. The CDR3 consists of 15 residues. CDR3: CASSEAYGSLYGYTF. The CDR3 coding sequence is TGTGCCAGCAGTGAAGCCTATGGCAGCCTCTATGGCTACACCTTC.

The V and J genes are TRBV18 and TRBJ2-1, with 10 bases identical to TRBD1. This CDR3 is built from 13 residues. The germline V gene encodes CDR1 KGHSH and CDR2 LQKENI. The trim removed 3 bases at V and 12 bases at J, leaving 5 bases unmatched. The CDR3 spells CASSPGQGMRQFF. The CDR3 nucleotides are TGTGCCAGCTCACCGGGACAGGGGATGAGGCAGTTCTTC.

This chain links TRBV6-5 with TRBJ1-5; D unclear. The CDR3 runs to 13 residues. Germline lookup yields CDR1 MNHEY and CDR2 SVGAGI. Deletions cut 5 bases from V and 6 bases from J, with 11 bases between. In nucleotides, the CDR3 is TGTGCCAGCAGTCCCCCGGGGTTTCAGCCCCAGCATTTT. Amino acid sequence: CASSPPGFQPQHF.

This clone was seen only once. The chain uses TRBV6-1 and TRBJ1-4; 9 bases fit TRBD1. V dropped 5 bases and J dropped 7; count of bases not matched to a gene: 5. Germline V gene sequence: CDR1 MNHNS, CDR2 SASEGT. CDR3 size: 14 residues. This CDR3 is CASSPGTGLEKLFF. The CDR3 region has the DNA TGTGCCAGCAGTCCCGGGACAGGGCTTGAAAAACTGTTTTTT.

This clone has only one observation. CDR3 nucleotide sequence: TGCGCCAGCAGCCAGATCGCCGGGACAGTCTACGAGCAGTACTTC. Protein: CASSQIAGTVYEQYF. This sequence joins TRBV4-1 and TRBJ2-7; 7 nucleotides line up with TRBD1. Per germline, CDR1 MGHRA and CDR2 YSYEKL. The V segment lost 3 bases and the J segment 3 bases; nucleotides outside the gene matches: 8. CDR3 size: 15 residues.

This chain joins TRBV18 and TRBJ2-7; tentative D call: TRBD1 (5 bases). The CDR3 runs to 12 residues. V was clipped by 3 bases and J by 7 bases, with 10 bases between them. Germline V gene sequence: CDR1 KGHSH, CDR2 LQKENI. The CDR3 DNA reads TGTGCCAGCTCACCGTCGACAGATGAGCAGTACTTC. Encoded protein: CASSPSTDEQYF.

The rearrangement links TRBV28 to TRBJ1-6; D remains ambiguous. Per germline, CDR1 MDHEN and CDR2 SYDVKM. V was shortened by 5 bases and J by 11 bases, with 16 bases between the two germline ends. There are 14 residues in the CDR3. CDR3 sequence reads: CASSPWRAKPPLHF. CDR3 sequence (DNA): TGTGCCAGCAGTCCCTGGAGGGCTAAACCACCCCTCCACTTT.

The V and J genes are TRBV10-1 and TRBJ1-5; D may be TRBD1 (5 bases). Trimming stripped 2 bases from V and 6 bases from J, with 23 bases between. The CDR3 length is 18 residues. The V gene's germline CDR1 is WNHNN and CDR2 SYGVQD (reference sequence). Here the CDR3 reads CASSERRGPEGDRQPQHF. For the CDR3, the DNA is TGCGCCAGCAGTGAGCGACGGGGCCCCGAAGGGGATCGTCAGCCCCAGCATTTT.

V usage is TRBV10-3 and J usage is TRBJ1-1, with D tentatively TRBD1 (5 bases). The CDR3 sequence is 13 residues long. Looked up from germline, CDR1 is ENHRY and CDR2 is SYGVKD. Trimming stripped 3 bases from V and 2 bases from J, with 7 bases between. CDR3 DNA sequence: TGTGCCATCAGTGAAAGGACAAACACTGAAGCTTTCTTT. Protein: CAISERTNTEAFF.